The rows below give T cell receptor beta chains drawn from one sample of a study of identical twins. TCRdb ran MiXCR on the 5' RACE reads and lists one entry per CDR3 protein. Found here are roughly 1.6 million distinct CDR3 sequences, roughly a third of them singletons; the top ten hold less than 0.35%. Sequencing was performed on cord blood. These receptors were collected from a newborn girl in good health. Both conserved end residues are part of each CDR3. Fields, in order: J gene, D gene, clone size, CDR3 length, V gene, CDR3 protein, CDR3 DNA. The D gene is left open where the match is weak. Size is omitted from some rows. Given values are once, few, many or a class for expanded clones.

j_gene: TRBJ2-1
d_gene: .
abundance: few
len: 17
v_gene: TRBV21-1
CDR3aa: CASSKVVGGQGYNEQFF
CDR3nt: TGTGCCAGCAGCAAAGTAGTGGGGGGACAGGGATACAATGAGCAGTTCTTC

j_gene: TRBJ2-1
d_gene: .
abundance: .
len: 13
v_gene: TRBV7-2
CDR3aa: CASTTDWSNEQFF
CDR3nt: TGTGCCAGCACCACAGACTGGAGCAATGAGCAGTTCTTC

j_gene: TRBJ2-3
d_gene: .
abundance: .
len: 13
v_gene: TRBV10-3
CDR3aa: CAISLASSDTQYF
CDR3nt: TGTGCCATCAGTTTGGCGAGTTCGGATACGCAGTATTTT

j_gene: TRBJ1-2
d_gene: .
abundance: .
len: 16
v_gene: TRBV5-1
CDR3aa: CASSLEGGVTGYGYTF
CDR3nt: TGCGCCAGCAGCTTGGAAGGAGGGGTTACTGGCTATGGCTACACCTTC

j_gene: TRBJ2-3
d_gene: .
abundance: .
len: 11
v_gene: TRBV2
CDR3aa: CASGRSDTQYF
CDR3nt: TGTGCCAGCGGACGCTCAGATACGCAGTATTTT

j_gene: TRBJ1-1
d_gene: .
abundance: few
len: 13
v_gene: TRBV13
CDR3aa: CAIKGRLNTEAFF
CDR3nt: TGTGCCATCAAGGGACGGCTGAACACTGAAGCTTTCTTT

j_gene: TRBJ2-1
d_gene: TRBD2
abundance: few
len: 15
v_gene: TRBV6-1
CDR3aa: CASSSRLAGMNEQFF
CDR3nt: TGTGCCAGCAGCTCCCGACTAGCGGGAATGAATGAGCAGTTCTTC

j_gene: TRBJ2-5
d_gene: .
abundance: few
len: 15
v_gene: TRBV4-2
CDR3aa: CASSQAQVGQETQYF
CDR3nt: TGTGCCAGCAGCCAGGCTCAGGTGGGCCAAGAGACCCAGTACTTC

j_gene: TRBJ1-5
d_gene: .
abundance: .
len: 15
v_gene: TRBV12-3/TRBV12-4
CDR3aa: CASSTRVERNQPQHF
CDR3nt: TGTGCCAGCAGTACTCGAGTAGAACGCAATCAGCCCCAGCATTTT

j_gene: TRBJ2-7
d_gene: .
abundance: few
len: 15
v_gene: TRBV3-1
CDR3aa: CASSQDSDATYEQYF
CDR3nt: TGTGCCAGCAGCCAAGATAGCGACGCAACCTACGAGCAGTACTTC

j_gene: TRBJ1-5
d_gene: TRBD1
abundance: .
len: 16
v_gene: TRBV28
CDR3aa: CASRRTGGRGNQPQHF
CDR3nt: TGTGCCAGCAGGCGGACAGGGGGCAGAGGCAATCAGCCCCAGCATTTT

j_gene: TRBJ2-7
d_gene: TRBD1
abundance: few
len: 14
v_gene: TRBV20-1
CDR3aa: CSAGDRASSYEQYF
CDR3nt: TGCAGTGCTGGCGACAGGGCTTCCTCCTACGAGCAGTACTTC

j_gene: TRBJ2-3
d_gene: TRBD2
abundance: .
len: 14
v_gene: TRBV20-1
CDR3aa: CSASSGAATDTQYF
CDR3nt: TGCAGTGCTTCCAGCGGGGCGGCGACAGATACGCAGTATTTT

j_gene: TRBJ2-1
d_gene: TRBD2
abundance: many
len: 15
v_gene: TRBV4-2
CDR3aa: CASSQAGSGYNEQFF
CDR3nt: TGTGCCAGCAGCCAAGCCGGTAGCGGGTACAATGAGCAGTTCTTC

j_gene: TRBJ2-4
d_gene: TRBD2
abundance: once
len: 12
v_gene: TRBV20-1
CDR3aa: CSASDLAGEQYF
CDR3nt: TGCAGTGCTAGCGATCTAGCGGGAGAGCAGTACTTC

j_gene: TRBJ2-3
d_gene: TRBD2
abundance: .
len: 15
v_gene: TRBV9
CDR3aa: CASSARLAGVDTQYF
CDR3nt: TGTGCCAGCAGCGCGCGACTAGCGGGAGTAGATACGCAGTATTTT

j_gene: TRBJ2-5
d_gene: .
abundance: few
len: 15
v_gene: TRBV2
CDR3aa: CASSEFGLASGTQYF
CDR3nt: TGTGCCAGCAGTGAATTCGGGCTAGCCTCGGGGACCCAGTACTTC

j_gene: TRBJ2-5
d_gene: .
abundance: many
len: 12
v_gene: TRBV20-1
CDR3aa: CSARGGEETQYF
CDR3nt: TGCAGTGCTAGGGGCGGGGAGGAGACCCAGTACTTC

j_gene: TRBJ2-2
d_gene: TRBD2
abundance: few
len: 20
v_gene: TRBV5-1
CDR3aa: CASSLFGTSVFGLDTGELFF
CDR3nt: TGCGCCAGCAGCTTGTTTGGGACTAGCGTCTTCGGACTTGACACCGGGGAGCTGTTTTTT

j_gene: TRBJ1-1
d_gene: TRBD1
abundance: .
len: 14
v_gene: TRBV2
CDR3aa: CASRGTGGVGKAFF
CDR3nt: TGTGCCAGCAGAGGGACAGGAGGGGTTGGGAAAGCTTTCTTT

j_gene: TRBJ2-4
d_gene: .
abundance: few
len: 15
v_gene: TRBV10-2
CDR3aa: CASSTTGLRKNIQYF
CDR3nt: TGCGCCAGCAGTACGACAGGCCTTCGCAAAAACATTCAGTACTTC

j_gene: TRBJ1-2
d_gene: TRBD1
abundance: .
len: 17
v_gene: TRBV5-6
CDR3aa: CASSLGPDRGVFYGYTF
CDR3nt: TGTGCCAGCAGCTTGGGGCCCGACAGGGGAGTTTTCTATGGCTACACCTTC

j_gene: TRBJ2-2
d_gene: .
abundance: .
len: 15
v_gene: TRBV20-1
CDR3aa: CSASIGGRRTGELFF
CDR3nt: TGCAGTGCTAGTATCGGGGGGCGAAGGACCGGGGAGCTGTTTTTT

j_gene: TRBJ2-4
d_gene: .
abundance: few
len: 17
v_gene: TRBV6-1
CDR3aa: CASSEAAGELAKNIQYF
CDR3nt: TGTGCCAGCAGTGAAGCAGCAGGGGAACTAGCCAAAAACATTCAGTACTTC

j_gene: TRBJ2-2
d_gene: .
abundance: .
len: 15
v_gene: TRBV4-1
CDR3aa: CASSQWGTDTGELFF
CDR3nt: TGCGCCAGCAGCCAATGGGGGACGGACACCGGGGAGCTGTTTTTT

j_gene: TRBJ1-1
d_gene: .
abundance: few
len: 12
v_gene: TRBV29-1
CDR3aa: CSVPGPNTEAFF
CDR3nt: TGCAGCGTTCCTGGACCGAACACTGAAGCTTTCTTT

j_gene: TRBJ1-5
d_gene: .
abundance: .
len: 14
v_gene: TRBV20-1
CDR3aa: CSAREGGPHQPQHF
CDR3nt: TGCAGTGCTAGAGAAGGGGGACCGCATCAGCCCCAGCATTTT

j_gene: TRBJ2-3
d_gene: .
abundance: .
len: 13
v_gene: TRBV5-1
CDR3aa: CASSMRVTDTQYF
CDR3nt: TGCGCCAGCAGCATGAGGGTCACAGATACGCAGTATTTT

j_gene: TRBJ2-4
d_gene: .
abundance: .
len: 17
v_gene: TRBV20-1
CDR3aa: CSARDLWGRRAKNIQYF
CDR3nt: TGCAGTGCTAGAGATCTCTGGGGGCGGAGGGCCAAAAACATTCAGTACTTC

j_gene: TRBJ2-5
d_gene: .
abundance: .
len: 12
v_gene: TRBV20-1
CDR3aa: CSAELAYNEQYF
CDR3nt: TGCAGTGCGGAACTAGCCTACAATGAGCAGTACTTC

j_gene: TRBJ2-3
d_gene: .
abundance: few
len: 15
v_gene: TRBV2
CDR3aa: CASSGGGTSTDTQYF
CDR3nt: TGTGCCAGCAGTGGGGGCGGAACGAGCACAGATACGCAGTATTTT

j_gene: TRBJ2-3
d_gene: .
abundance: once
len: 14
v_gene: TRBV7-2
CDR3aa: CASSLGDIADTQYF
CDR3nt: TGTGCCAGCAGCTTAGGGGACATCGCAGATACGCAGTATTTT

j_gene: TRBJ2-4
d_gene: .
abundance: few
len: 12
v_gene: TRBV5-1
CDR3aa: CASKRDGDIQYF
CDR3nt: TGCGCCAGCAAAAGGGACGGCGACATTCAGTACTTC

j_gene: TRBJ1-2
d_gene: .
abundance: many
len: 14
v_gene: TRBV29-1
CDR3aa: CSVTPLGTHYGYTF
CDR3nt: TGCAGCGTTACCCCTTTGGGCACCCACTATGGCTACACCTTC

j_gene: TRBJ1-1
d_gene: .
abundance: .
len: 13
v_gene: TRBV29-1
CDR3aa: CSVGGVMNTEAFF
CDR3nt: TGCAGCGTTGGAGGGGTGATGAACACTGAAGCTTTCTTT

j_gene: TRBJ2-3
d_gene: .
abundance: few
len: 17
v_gene: TRBV7-9
CDR3aa: CASSPALLRESTDTQYF
CDR3nt: TGTGCCAGCAGCCCCGCCTTACTAAGAGAGAGCACAGATACGCAGTATTTT

j_gene: TRBJ2-4
d_gene: .
abundance: .
len: 15
v_gene: TRBV20-1
CDR3aa: CSASKEIVAKNIQYF
CDR3nt: TGCAGTGCCTCCAAAGAGATAGTAGCCAAAAACATTCAGTACTTC

j_gene: TRBJ1-2
d_gene: TRBD1
abundance: .
len: 14
v_gene: TRBV29-1
CDR3aa: CSVVTGQGWDGYTF
CDR3nt: TGCAGCGTTGTAACAGGACAGGGGTGGGACGGCTACACCTTC

j_gene: TRBJ2-5
d_gene: TRBD1
abundance: .
len: 14
v_gene: TRBV14
CDR3aa: CAGSQQGAGETQYF
CDR3nt: TGTGCCGGCAGCCAACAGGGGGCCGGGGAGACCCAGTACTTC

j_gene: TRBJ2-3
d_gene: TRBD2
abundance: .
len: 15
v_gene: TRBV6-5
CDR3aa: CASSYSAGGLNTQYF
CDR3nt: TGTGCCAGCAGTTACTCGGCGGGAGGGTTAAATACGCAGTATTTT